There are many counts of the clone carrying this TCR beta chain. The V end lost 3 bases, the J end lost 5 bases, and 19 bases lay between the germline ends. The CDR3 runs 16 residues. This sample stems from a study of T cells in Graves' hyperthyroidism and ophthalmopathy. Regions amplified from RNA transcripts were the TCR beta CDR3 regions. The primer set for the first-round RT-PCR of the TCR CDR3 was HTBI. TCRdb called the multiplex PCR reads again in MiXCR, with one record for every CDR3 protein. The sample contains hundreds of thousands of distinct CDR3 sequences, more than 15% of which appear only once.

V usage is TRBV12-3 or TRBV12-4 and J usage is TRBJ2-5; the D gene could be TRBD1 or TRBD2 (5 bases each). Input material: blood. This receptor was obtained from a woman aged 18-29 years with Graves' hyperthyroidism. This CDR3 reads CASSFLRGARGETQYF. In DNA form, the CDR3 reads TGTGCCAGCAGTTTTTTAAGAGGGGCCCGTGGGGAGACCCAGTACTTC.